The rows below give T cell receptor beta chains drawn from one sample of a study of shared clonotypes between healthy human individuals. Data came from immunoSEQ multiplex PCR; TCRdb stores just in-frame clones and leaves some out. The table records roughly 2,300,000 clones, 85% to 95% of them present only once. Sequenced: naive CD4+ T cells from PBMCs. Receptors originate from a man younger than 35 in good health. Some clones in this sample may be carry-over from other donors' samples. The CDR3 runs from the conserved cysteine through the conserved F or W. D genes are given only for firm matches. The size of a clone is reported for some rows only, either as once, few or many, or as a class for expanded clones.

>TRBD1|TRBJ1-2|.|TRBV6-5
CASSYTGTGIGYTF
TGTGCCAGCAGTTATACCGGGACAGGGATCGGCTACACCTTC
>.|TRBJ1-2|.|TRBV28
CASSLRDTRGGGYTF
TGTGCCAGCAGTTTAAGGGACACCCGTGGGGGCGGCTACACCTTC
>.|TRBJ2-1|.|TRBV14
CASSQVKGEKFSDNEQFF
TGTGCCAGCAGCCAAGTCAAGGGGGAGAAGTTTAGCGACAATGAGCAGTTCTTC
>.|TRBJ2-1|.|TRBV7-6
CASTKRDWGNEQFF
TGTGCCAGCACCAAAAGGGACTGGGGCAATGAGCAGTTCTTC
>.|TRBJ2-5|.|TRBV9
CASSVRVGEETQYF
TGTGCCAGCAGCGTACGGGTGGGAGAAGAGACCCAGTACTTC
>TRBD1|TRBJ1-1|.|TRBV7-2
CASSAQGAANTEAFF
TGTGCCAGCAGCGCCCAGGGGGCCGCGAACACTGAAGCTTTCTTT
>TRBD2|TRBJ2-1|few|TRBV18
CASSPTWTSGPRAYNEQFF
TGTGCCAGCTCCCCTACATGGACTAGCGGGCCGAGAGCCTACAATGAGCAGTTCTTC
>TRBD1|TRBJ2-1|.|TRBV5-1
CASKRSQGDNEQFF
TGCGCCAGTAAGAGGTCTCAGGGGGACAATGAGCAGTTCTTC
>.|TRBJ2-3|.|TRBV6-6
CASLRGVTDTQYF
TGTGCCAGCCTGAGAGGGGTAACAGATACGCAGTATTTT
>TRBD2|TRBJ2-1|.|TRBV28
CASVEAGGSYNEQFF
TGTGCCAGTGTCGAGGCGGGAGGCTCCTACAATGAGCAGTTCTTC